This T cell receptor (beta chain) was observed in a study of Ad26.COV2.S vaccination and SARS-CoV-2 variants. Whole-study context: Recipients of Ad26.COV2.S got it intramuscularly, once or twice 56 days apart.

The junction had 9 bases not matched to a gene; V was cut back by 5 bases and J by 9 bases. Germline CDR1 SGHTA, CDR2 FQGNSA. The CDR3 runs 13 residues. Data came from immunoSEQ multiplex PCR; TCRdb stores just in-frame clones and leaves some out. The data contain over 250,000 clones, around 87% of them singletons. The treatment denotes: some 20 received Ad26.COV2.S at low or high dose, single or two shots; five or six received placebo; per-sample allocation not given. Day 63 following the first vaccine or placebo injection was when the samples were taken. Whoever gave the sample was an adult aged 18-55 years in Boston. Ad26.COV2.S expressed prefusion-stabilized spike from the original Wuhan strain.

The rearrangement uses TRBV7-2 and TRBJ2-7; 8 bases are shared with TRBD1. Sequencing was performed on peripheral blood, taken in a trial of Ad26.COV2.S vaccine versus placebo. The sequence was collected from a person aged 18 to 65 who received the Ad26.COV2.S COVID-19 vaccine or a placebo. CDR3 nucleotide sequence: TGTGCCAGCAGCCCCGGACAGGGTCTGGGGCAGTACTTC. This codes for CASSPGQGLGQYF.